This TCR beta chain was recorded in a study of cytomegalovirus exposure and HLA in healthy donors. The study's findings and limits: In an earlier analysis, productive rearrangement rates for most beta V segments clustered near 87% or 30%.

As regards this clone: Its antigen is as yet unknown.

Germline CDR1 is ENHRY and CDR2 is SYGVKD. V lost 3 bases, J lost 0 bases, and 5 bases lay in between. The CDR3 length is 13 residues. Researchers ran the PCR with 60 Vbeta and 13 Jbeta primers. Clones were read by immunoSEQ multiplex PCR, and TCRdb kept only the in-frame ones, dropping some. The sample has roughly 130,000 clones; roughly 84% are singletons. Each of the donors was a healthy bone marrow donor. This clonotype was sampled from a woman younger than 30 in good health and CMV-seropositive. V usage is TRBV10-3 and J usage is TRBJ1-1; unclear D gene. The sample comprised PBMCs. The CDR3 DNA reads TGTGCCATCAGTGACCAGATGAACACTGAAGCTTTCTTT. Encoded protein: CAISDQMNTEAFF.